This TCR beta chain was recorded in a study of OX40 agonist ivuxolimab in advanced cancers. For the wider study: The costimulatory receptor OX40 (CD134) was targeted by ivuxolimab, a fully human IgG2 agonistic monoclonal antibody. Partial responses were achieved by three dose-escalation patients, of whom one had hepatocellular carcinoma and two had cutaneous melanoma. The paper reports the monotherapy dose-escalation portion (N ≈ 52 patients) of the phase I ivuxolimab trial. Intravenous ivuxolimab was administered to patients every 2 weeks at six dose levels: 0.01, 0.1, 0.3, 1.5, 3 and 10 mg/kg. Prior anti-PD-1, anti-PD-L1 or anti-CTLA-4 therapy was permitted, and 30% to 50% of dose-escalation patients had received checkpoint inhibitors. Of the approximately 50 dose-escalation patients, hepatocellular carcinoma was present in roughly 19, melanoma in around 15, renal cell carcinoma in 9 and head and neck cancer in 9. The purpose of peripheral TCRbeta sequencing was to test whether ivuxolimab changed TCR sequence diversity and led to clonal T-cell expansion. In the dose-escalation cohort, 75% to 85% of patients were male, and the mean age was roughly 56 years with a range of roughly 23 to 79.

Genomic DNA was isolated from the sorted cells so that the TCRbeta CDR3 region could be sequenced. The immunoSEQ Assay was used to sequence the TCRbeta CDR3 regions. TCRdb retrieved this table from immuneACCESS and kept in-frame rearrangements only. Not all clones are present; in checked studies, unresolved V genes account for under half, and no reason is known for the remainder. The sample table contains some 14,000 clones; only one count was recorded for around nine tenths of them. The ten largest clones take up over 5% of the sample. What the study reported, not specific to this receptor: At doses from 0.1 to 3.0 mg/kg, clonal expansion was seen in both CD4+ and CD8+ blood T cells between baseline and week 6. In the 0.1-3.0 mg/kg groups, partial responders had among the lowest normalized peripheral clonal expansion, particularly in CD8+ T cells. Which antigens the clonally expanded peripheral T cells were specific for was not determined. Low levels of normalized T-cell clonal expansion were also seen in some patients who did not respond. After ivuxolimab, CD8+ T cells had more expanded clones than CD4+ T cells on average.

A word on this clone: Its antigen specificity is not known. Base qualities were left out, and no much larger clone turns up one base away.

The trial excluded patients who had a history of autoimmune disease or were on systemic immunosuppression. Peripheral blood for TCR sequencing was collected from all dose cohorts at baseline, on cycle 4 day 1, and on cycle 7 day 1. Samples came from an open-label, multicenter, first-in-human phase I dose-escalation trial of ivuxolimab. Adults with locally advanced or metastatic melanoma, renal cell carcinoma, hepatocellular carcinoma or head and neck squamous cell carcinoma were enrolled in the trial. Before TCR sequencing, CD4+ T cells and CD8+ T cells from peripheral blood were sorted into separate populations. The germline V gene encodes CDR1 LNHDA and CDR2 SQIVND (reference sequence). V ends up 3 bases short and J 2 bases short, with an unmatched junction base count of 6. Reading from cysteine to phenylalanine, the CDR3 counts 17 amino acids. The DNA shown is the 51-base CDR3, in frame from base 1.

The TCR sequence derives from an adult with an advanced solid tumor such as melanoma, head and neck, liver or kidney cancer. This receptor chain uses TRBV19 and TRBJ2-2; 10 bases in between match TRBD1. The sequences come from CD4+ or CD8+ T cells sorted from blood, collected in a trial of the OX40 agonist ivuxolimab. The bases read TGTGCCAGTAGTATGACAGGGGGCGGAAGTAACACCGGGGAGCTGTTTTTT. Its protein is CASSMTGGGSNTGELFF.